Given below is one T cell receptor beta chain in context. Its recognized antigen is unknown. Per-nucleotide qualities are absent, and no much larger clonotype sits a single base away. The trial excluded patients who had a history of autoimmune disease or who were on systemic immunosuppression. Peripheral blood for TCR sequencing was collected from all dose cohorts at baseline, on cycle 4 day 1, and on cycle 7 day 1. The samples were taken from a phase I, first-in-human, multicenter, open-label dose-escalation trial of ivuxolimab. Adults with locally advanced or metastatic melanoma, renal cell carcinoma, hepatocellular carcinoma or head and neck squamous cell carcinoma were enrolled in the trial. Before TCR sequencing, CD4+ T cells and CD8+ T cells were sorted from peripheral blood as separate populations. The sample belongs to a study of OX40 agonist ivuxolimab in advanced cancers. Study-level background: Ivuxolimab was a fully human IgG2 agonistic monoclonal antibody targeting the costimulatory receptor OX40 (CD134). Intravenous ivuxolimab was administered to patients every 2 weeks at six dose levels: 0.01, 0.1, 0.3, 1.5, 3 and 10 mg/kg. Among the roughly 50 dose-escalation patients, 19 had hepatocellular carcinoma, roughly 15 melanoma, 9 renal cell carcinoma and 9 head and neck cancer. The dose-escalation cohort was 80% to 90% male with a mean age of about 60 years, ranging from roughly 23 to 80. Prior anti-PD-1, anti-PD-L1 or anti-CTLA-4 therapy was permitted, and about two fifths of dose-escalation patients had received checkpoint inhibitors. Partial responses occurred in three dose-escalation patients: two with cutaneous melanoma and one with hepatocellular carcinoma. The point of sequencing TCRbeta in the periphery was to test whether ivuxolimab changed TCR sequence diversity and drove clonal T-cell expansion. The paper describes the monotherapy dose-escalation part (N of about 47 patients) of the phase I trial of ivuxolimab. Points the paper makes about the study in general: At doses of 0.1 to 3.0 mg/kg, clonal expansion of both CD4+ and CD8+ blood T cells was observed from baseline to week 6. Partial responders in the 0.1-3.0 mg/kg groups had among the lowest normalized peripheral clonal expansion, especially among CD8+ T cells. Antigen specificity was not determined for the clonally expanded peripheral T cells. Low levels of normalized T-cell clonal expansion were also seen in some patients who did not respond. On average, CD8+ T cells showed more expanded clones than CD4+ T cells after ivuxolimab.

For sequencing of the TCRbeta CDR3 region, genomic DNA was extracted from the sorted cells. The immunoSEQ Assay was used for sequencing of TCRbeta CDR3 regions. The table comes from immuneACCESS by way of TCRdb, which keeps in-frame sequences with V and J called. Part of the clones is missing from these tables; in studies checked, under half for an unresolved V gene and the rest for unknown reasons. The sample includes 70,000 or so clones, with 80% to 95% observed a single time. Of the sample, more than 0.45% is held by the ten largest clones. This receptor was identified in an adult with an advanced solid tumor such as melanoma, head and neck, liver or kidney cancer. The input for sequencing was CD4+ or CD8+ T cells sorted from blood, taken in a trial of the OX40 agonist ivuxolimab.

The CDR3 loop reads CASGRGFYEQYF. The DNA reads as follows: TGTGCCAGCGGCCGTGGATTCTACGAGCAGTACTTC. The chain couples TRBV28 to TRBJ2-7; too little of a D gene remains to name it. CDR1 and CDR2 were assigned from the germline V gene as MDHEN and SYDVKM. Relative to germline, V is 8 bases shorter and J is 3 bases shorter, with 11 bases between their ends. Counted from cysteine to phenylalanine, this CDR3 has 12 amino acids. CDR3 DNA only is kept here, 36 bases in frame from base 1.